These 16 T cell receptor beta chains were all obtained from the same sample, sequenced in a study of blood T cell repertoires in COVID-19. Method: immunoSEQ multiplex PCR; TCRdb's copy keeps in-frame clones and lacks some. The table records some 93,000 clones, 75% to 90% of them present only once. The specimen was peripheral blood. These receptors were collected from a man in his sixties with acute or convalescent COVID-19.

This clone was recorded once. The chain joins TRBV3-1 (or the pseudogene TRBV3-2) to TRBJ2-7, with TRBD2 matching over 9 bases. V dropped 0 bases and J dropped 4; count of bases not matched to a gene: 7. Germline-derived CDR1 and CDR2 are LGHDT and YNNKEL (reference sequence). The CDR3 consists of 16 residues. DNA for the CDR3: TGTGCCAGCAGCCAAGATGTCGGGACTAGCTATTACGAGCAGTACTTC. Residues: CASSQDVGTSYYEQYF.

This rearrangement joins TRBV27 to TRBJ1-2; unclear D gene. The CDR3 length is 13 residues. V gave up 5 bases and J gave up 4 bases, with 11 bases separating them. Germline V CDR1 and CDR2: MNHEY, SMNVEV (reference sequence). The CDR3 sequence: CASSLNEFYGYTF. The CDR3 nucleotides read TGTGCCAGCAGTCTCAACGAGTTCTATGGCTACACCTTC.

V is TRBV7-9 and J is TRBJ1-2, with 9 bases that match TRBD1. V lost 3 bases, J lost 7 bases, and 6 bases stayed unmatched. Germline lookup yields CDR1 SEHNR and CDR2 FQNEAQ (reference sequence). The CDR3 consists of 14 residues. The CDR3 coding sequence is TGTGCCAGCAGCTTGATACAGGGGGCAAGTGGCTACACCTTC. As protein: CASSLIQGASGYTF.

The chain joins TRBV5-4 to TRBJ2-7; 9 bases are a match to TRBD1. With 4 bases clipped from V and 0 bases from J, the junction kept 5 bases outside the gene matches. This CDR3 has 15 residues. From germline, CDR1 is SGHNT and CDR2 YYREEE (reference sequence). The chain's CDR3 is CASSPPGQGSYEQYF. For the CDR3, the DNA is TGTGCCAGCAGCCCTCCGGGACAGGGCTCCTACGAGCAGTACTTC.

The chain joins TRBV5-4 to TRBJ1-1; no firm D call. The CDR3 runs 14 residues. Germline V gene sequence: CDR1 SGHNT, CDR2 YYREEE (reference sequence). The V end lost 1 base, the J end lost 5 bases, and 12 bases lay between the germline ends. The chain's CDR3 is CASSLFSAFTEAFF. CDR3 DNA sequence: TGTGCCAGCAGCTTGTTCAGCGCTTTTACTGAAGCTTTCTTT. Filled out from reference TRBV5-4 and TRBJ1-1, the complete variable domain reads ETGVTQSPTHLIKTRGQQVTLRCSSQSGHNTVSWYQQALGQGPQFIFQYYREEENGRGNFPPRFSGLQFPNYSSELNVNALELDDSALYLCASSLFSAFTEAFFGQGTRLTVV.

V gene TRBV6-5 combines with J gene TRBJ1-2; 7 positions agree with TRBD1. Germline CDR1 MNHEY, CDR2 SVGAGI. The CDR3 is 12 amino acids. J lost 0 bases, V lost 8 bases, and 0 bases had no gene match. CDR3 bases: TGTGCCAGCCAGGGGGCTAACTATGGCTACACCTTC. Translated: CASQGANYGYTF.

This clone is a singleton in its sample. V is TRBV14 and J is TRBJ2-2; 14 bases are shared with TRBD2. Germline V gene lookup returns CDR1 SGHDN and CDR2 FVKESK. Trimming removed 3 bases from V and 1 base from J; junction bases left unmatched: 4. CDR3 length equals 18 residues. CDR3 in DNA: TGTGCCAGCAGCCACAAGGGGACTAGCGGGAGGAACACCGGGGAGCTGTTTTTT. This gives the protein CASSHKGTSGRNTGELFF. The complete variable domain, with remaining parts taken from reference TRBV14 and TRBJ2-2, reads EAGVTQFPSHSVIEKGQTVTLRCDPISGHDNLYWYRRVMGKEIKFLLHFVKESKQDESGMPNNRFLAERTGGTYSTLKVQPAELEDSGVYFCASSHKGTSGRNTGELFFGEGSRLTVL.

The chain couples TRBV19 to TRBJ1-5; 7 bases match TRBD1. J was trimmed by 2 bases and V by 8 bases; bases with no gene match: 3. Germline V gene data show CDR1 as LNHDA and CDR2 as SQIVND (reference sequence). There are 13 residues in the CDR3. The CDR3 coding sequence is TGTGCCAGTCGAGACAGGGGCAATCAGCCCCAGCATTTT. It codes for CASRDRGNQPQHF.

The V gene is TRBV6-6, the J gene TRBJ2-7, with TRBD2 as a possible D gene (5 bases). The V gene lost 7 bases and the J gene lost 7 bases, with 20 bases spanning the gap. Looked up from germline, CDR1 is MNHNY and CDR2 is SVGAGI (reference sequence). CDR3 size: 14 residues. CDR3 in DNA: TGTGCCAGCATCCCAAGCCCTAGCTGGGGAGAGCAGTACTTC. Translation gives CASIPSPSWGEQYF.

This chain connects TRBV6-2 or TRBV6-3 to TRBJ1-4; D is unresolved. The ends were cut back, 0 bases at V and 14 bases at J, with 10 bases in the middle. The CDR3 totals 12 residues. The germline V gene encodes CDR1 MNHEY and CDR2 SVGEGT. The chain's CDR3 is CASSYSTRFLFF. CDR3 DNA: TGTGCCAGCAGTTACTCGACTCGGTTTCTGTTTTTT.

This sequence joins TRBV28 and TRBJ1-2; D is undetermined. The germline V and J ends were trimmed by 5 bases and 3 bases, with 7 bases remaining between them. Looked up from germline, CDR1 is MDHEN and CDR2 is SYDVKM. This CDR3 is built from 12 residues. The CDR3 is CASSLTYYGYTF. The CDR3 region has the DNA TGTGCCAGCAGTCTAACTTACTATGGCTACACCTTC.

This clone has a single count. The chain links TRBV3-1 (or the pseudogene TRBV3-2) to TRBJ2-2, with D tentatively TRBD1 (7 bases). The germline V gene has CDR1 LGHDT and CDR2 YNNKEL (reference sequence). Deletions cut 1 base from V and 4 bases from J, with 10 bases between. CDR3 length: 15 residues. CDR3 loop: CASSQAQGGTGELFF. Here the CDR3 DNA reads TGTGCCAGCAGCCAAGCTCAGGGGGGCACCGGGGAGCTGTTTTTT.

V usage is TRBV10-3 and J usage is TRBJ1-6; a possible D gene is TRBD1 (6 bases). This CDR3 has 15 amino acids. The V end lost 11 bases, the J end lost 7 bases, and 21 bases lay between the germline ends. Germline CDR1 reads ENHRY; CDR2 reads SYGVKD. The DNA of the CDR3 is TGTGCCTCTCAATATTTGGACAGCCAAAATTCACCCCTCCACTTT. Translating it yields CASQYLDSQNSPLHF.

The chain employs TRBV3-1 (or the pseudogene TRBV3-2) and TRBJ2-1; 15 bases are a match to TRBD2. The CDR3 is made up of 19 amino acids. CDR1 is LGHDT, CDR2 YNNKEL, per germline (reference sequence). V was pared by 0 bases and J by 4 bases, with 7 bases of the junction left unmatched. The CDR3 sequence: CASSQEPGTSGRIYNEQFF. The DNA for the CDR3 is TGTGCCAGCAGCCAAGAGCCCGGGACTAGCGGGAGGATATACAATGAGCAGTTCTTC.

The chain carries TRBV9 and TRBJ2-7, with D possibly matching TRBD1 (7 bases). The V end lost 4 bases, the J end lost 6 bases, and 11 bases lay between the germline ends. Germline assignment: CDR1 SGDLS and CDR2 YYNGEE. The CDR3 extends over 12 amino acids. CDR3 nucleotide sequence: TGTGCCAGCAGCCAGGGGGGCGGCGAGCAGTACTTC. Its translation: CASSQGGGEQYF.

This chain uses TRBV30 with TRBJ1-5, with TRBD1 matching over 8 bases. The CDR3 is made up of 14 amino acids. Unmatched junction bases numbered 8, after V lost 7 bases and J lost 3 bases. Per germline, CDR1 GTSNPN and CDR2 SVGIG (reference sequence). CDR3 loop: CALTQGGINQPQHF. The CDR3 DNA reads as TGTGCCTTGACACAGGGGGGTATCAATCAGCCCCAGCATTTT. The whole variable domain, filled in from reference TRBV30 and TRBJ1-5, reads SQTIHQWPATLVQPVGSPLSLECTVEGTSNPNLYWYRQAAGRGLQLLFYSVGIGQISSEVPQNLSASRPQDRQFILSSKKLLLSDSGFYLCALTQGGINQPQHFGDGTRLSIL.